This T cell receptor (beta chain) was observed in a study of PD-1 blockade in classical Hodgkin lymphoma. The overall study: Nivolumab dosing for patients was 3 mg/kg, administered intravenously every 2 weeks.

The table lists this clone with many counts. The antigen is undetermined. General study results and limits: Complete responders' diversity at baseline resembled that of newly diagnosed patients. Possible causes of repertoire differences, disease activity or prior therapy, remain undefined. It was CD4+ TCR diversity, not CD8+, that rose significantly by C4D1.

The trim removed 6 bases at V and 6 bases at J, leaving 10 bases unmatched. The CDR3 is 14 amino acids. CDR1 MDHEN and CDR2 SYDVKM come from the germline V gene. Every single patient, without exception, relapsed after autologous stem cell transplantation, and brentuximab vedotin exposure varied. Some clones are missing from TCRdb's copy, which holds only in-frame ones; the method was immunoSEQ multiplex PCR. Of over 85,000 clones in the sample, roughly 79% were seen once. The chain carries TRBV28 and TRBJ2-7; 8 bases agree with TRBD2. The sample in question was peripheral blood mononuclear cells (PBMCs), obtained before the second cycle of nivolumab. The receptor comes from a human donor with classical Hodgkin lymphoma. The CDR3 nucleotides read TGTGCCAGCAGCACCCCGGGACTAGGTGTCGAGCAGTACTTC. This gives the protein CASSTPGLGVEQYF.